The rows below give T cell receptor beta chains drawn from one sample of a study of blood T cell repertoires in COVID-19. Here immunoSEQ multiplex PCR was the method, and the copy in TCRdb shows in-frame clones only, minus some. The sample records around 26,000 clones, about 83% being singletons. Sequenced input: peripheral blood. These TCRs come from a human donor in a cohort sampled during active COVID-19. Both conserved end residues are part of each CDR3. The order of the fields is clone size, D gene, V gene, CDR3 length, J gene, CDR3 protein, CDR3 DNA. The D gene is left open where the match is weak. Clone sizes are given selectively: once, few, many, or a class where the clone is expanded.

>NA|TRBD1|TRBV5-8|14|TRBJ1-5
CASSGDRGHQPQHF
TGTGCCAGCAGCGGAGACAGGGGGCATCAGCCCCAGCATTTT
>NA|NA|TRBV7-2|12|TRBJ2-5
CASSFPSETQYF
TGTGCCAGCAGCTTCCCGTCGGAGACCCAGTACTTC
>few|TRBD1|TRBV7-9|15|TRBJ1-5
CASSSTGTGVGPQHF
TGTGCCAGCAGCTCCACCGGGACAGGGGTCGGGCCCCAGCATTTT
>NA|TRBD1|TRBV6-2/TRBV6-3|14|TRBJ2-7
CASSTGQGGAEQYF
TGTGCCAGCAGCACTGGACAGGGTGGGGCCGAGCAGTACTTC
>NA|TRBD2|TRBV28|16|TRBJ2-1
CASSLITSGVDNEQFF
TGTGCCAGCAGTTTAATTACTAGCGGGGTCGACAATGAGCAGTTCTTC
>NA|TRBD2|TRBV2|15|TRBJ2-3
CASSVQRGRTDTQYF
TGTGCCAGCAGTGTGCAGCGGGGGAGGACAGATACGCAGTATTTT
>few|NA|TRBV19|13|TRBJ2-3
CASSSQGGDTQYF
TGTGCCAGTAGTTCCCAGGGGGGAGATACGCAGTATTTT
>few|NA|TRBV11-3|15|TRBJ2-5
CASSYRGGTQETQYF
TGTGCCAGCAGCTACAGGGGGGGGACCCAAGAGACCCAGTACTTC
>NA|NA|TRBV6-2/TRBV6-3|16|TRBJ1-3
CASSYSRQISGNTIYF
TGTGCCAGCAGTTACTCACGACAGATCTCTGGAAACACCATATATTTT
>NA|NA|TRBV18|12|TRBJ2-1
CASSPQFSEQFF
TGTGCCAGCTCACCACAATTTAGTGAGCAGTTCTTC
>NA|TRBD2|TRBV6-2/TRBV6-3|17|TRBJ2-5
CASSQRLAGGFVETQYF
TGTGCCAGCAGCCAACGACTAGCGGGAGGGTTTGTCGAGACCCAGTACTTC
>NA|NA|TRBV9|13|TRBJ1-3
CASSVGRANTIYF
TGTGCCAGCAGCGTGGGGAGGGCAAACACCATATATTTT
>NA|NA|TRBV11-2|14|TRBJ2-7
CASSRTTGSYEQYF
TGTGCCAGCAGTCGGACTACAGGCTCCTACGAGCAGTACTTC
>NA|TRBD2|TRBV7-9|15|TRBJ2-3
CASSLRLAGTDTQYF
TGTGCCAGCAGCTTAAGACTAGCGGGCACAGATACGCAGTATTTT
>NA|TRBD1|TRBV19|15|TRBJ1-5
CASSISTGGEQPQHF
TGTGCCAGTAGTATTTCAACAGGGGGAGAACAGCCCCAGCATTTT
>NA|NA|TRBV5-1|14|TRBJ1-2
CASSFNGEAYGYTF
TGCGCCAGCAGCTTTAATGGGGAGGCCTATGGCTACACCTTC
>once|NA|TRBV7-8|14|TRBJ2-2
CASSLVANTGELFF
TGTGCCAGCAGCTTAGTAGCCAACACCGGGGAGCTGTTTTTT
>NA|TRBD2|TRBV10-3|15|TRBJ2-3
CATDEGLGPPDTQYF
TGTGCCACAGACGAAGGACTAGGACCACCAGATACGCAGTATTTT
>NA|NA|TRBV11-2|15|TRBJ2-7
CASSQGSAGAYEQYF
TGTGCCAGCAGCCAGGGGTCCGCAGGGGCCTACGAGCAGTACTTC
>NA|NA|TRBV5-1|16|TRBJ1-6
CASSPNKSSYNSPLHF
TGCGCCAGCAGCCCGAACAAAAGCTCCTATAATTCACCCCTCCACTTT
>NA|NA|TRBV7-9|14|TRBJ1-4
CASSLSATNEKLFF
TGTGCCAGCAGCTTGTCCGCAACTAATGAAAAACTGTTTTTT
>NA|NA|TRBV4-3|16|TRBJ1-3
CASSQKGGNSGNTIYF
TGCGCCAGCAGCCAAAAGGGGGGGAACTCTGGAAACACCATATATTTT
>NA|NA|TRBV19|14|TRBJ1-2
CASSLKQAASGYTF
TGTGCCAGTAGCCTTAAACAGGCGGCAAGTGGCTACACCTTT
>NA|NA|TRBV4-2|16|TRBJ1-5
CASSQETAYSNQPQHF
TGTGCCAGCAGCCAAGAGACAGCTTATAGCAATCAGCCCCAGCATTTT
>NA|NA|TRBV5-1|15|TRBJ2-7
CASSLGGQAPYEQYF
TGCGCCAGCAGCTTGGGCGGGCAGGCTCCCTACGAGCAGTACTTC
>NA|TRBD2|TRBV5-1|16|TRBJ2-3
CASSFLAGGPKDTQYF
TGCGCCAGCAGCTTTTTAGCGGGGGGGCCCAAAGATACGCAGTATTTT
>few|TRBD1|TRBV28|14|TRBJ1-1
CASSPDRVGTEAFF
TGTGCCAGCAGTCCGGACAGGGTGGGAACTGAAGCTTTCTTT
>NA|NA|TRBV19|15|TRBJ1-5
CASSITGSMGQPQHF
TGTGCCAGTAGTATTACAGGGTCAATGGGGCAGCCCCAGCATTTT
>once|NA|TRBV18|16|TRBJ1-5
CASSPGRAGAGQPQHF
TGTGCCAGCTCACCAGGGCGGGCGGGGGCAGGGCAGCCCCAGCATTTT
>NA|TRBD2|TRBV7-9|15|TRBJ2-1
CASTDLAGARNEQFF
TGTGCCAGCACAGATTTAGCGGGAGCCAGGAATGAGCAGTTCTTC
>once|NA|TRBV10-3|15|TRBJ2-5
CAISASDTSRETQYF
TGTGCCATCAGTGCTTCGGACACATCAAGAGAGACCCAGTACTTC
>NA|NA|TRBV7-9|15|TRBJ2-1
CASRGGGSSYNEQFF
TGTGCCAGCAGGGGGGGTGGAAGCTCCTACAATGAGCAGTTCTTC